One TCR beta chain is described in this entry. Libraries were prepared by immunoSEQ multiplex PCR; TCRdb keeps only in-frame clonotypes and omits some of them. Here the sample spans around 70,000 clones, about 95% being singletons. The data are from a study of control samples from healthy donors and cancer patients. Germline loops: CDR1 MNHEY, CDR2 SMNVEV (reference sequence). V was trimmed by 6 bases and J by 12 bases, leaving 18 bases between them. CDR3 size: 13 residues. The V call is TRBV27, the J call TRBJ2-1, with a weak D call TRBD1 (5 bases). Specimen: blood. The sequence was collected from a woman aged 25 to 45 in good health. This chain's CDR3 is CASSWGRYGRQFF. CDR3 DNA sequence: TGTGCCAGCAGCTGGGGCAGGTACGGTCGGCAGTTCTTC.